This T cell receptor beta chain comes out of a study of cytotoxic CD8 clonotypes in ibrutinib-treated CLL. Study summary: IGHV unmutated under 18; relapsed/refractory more than ten; treatment-naive about 15. The response samples were taken once patients had been treated for a median of about 12 months, range 6 to 36. Mean productive templates were under 270,000; mean productive rearrangements were roughly 90,000.

Findings and limits, study-wide: Contraction or stability on treatment was seen for public clonotypes, which were uncommon.

Sequenced by immunoSEQ multiplex PCR; TCRdb stores in-frame clones only, minus some. The data contain 250,000 to 350,000 clones, 65% to 85% of them singletons. About this clone: Antigen: not known.

Trimming shortened V by 0 bases and J by 5 bases, and 14 bases separated the two germline ends. The CDR3 consists of 16 residues. Germline CDR1 and CDR2: SGHRS and YFSETQ. The chain joins TRBV5-1 to TRBJ2-2; D possibly corresponds to TRBD2 (6 bases). The clonotype comes from a human donor with chronic lymphocytic leukemia. The sample was PBMCs, taken at disease progression, from a patient treated with ibrutinib. This CDR3 is CASSLDGPGVTGELFF. Here the CDR3 DNA reads TGCGCCAGCAGCTTGGACGGACCGGGGGTGACCGGGGAGCTGTTTTTT.